Below, one T cell receptor beta chain is given with its context. The antigen is not known. This entry comes from a study of T-cell reconstitution after alpha-beta-depleted transplantation in children. Study-wide points: Fresh T-cell production supplied most of the T-cell counts and diversity seen one year after transplant. Several hundred expanded graft clones reportedly gave rise to the alpha-beta T cells present about two months after transplant.

Preparing the TCRbeta library involved the use of unique molecular identifiers. Each CDR3 protein is one row after TCRdb ran MiXCR on the PCR reads. The sample lists just over 950,000 distinct CDR3 sequences; around 30% were seen once. The length of the CDR3 is 14 residues. After removal of 2 bases from V and 10 bases from J, the junction contained 9 bases not matched to a gene. The V gene's germline CDR1 is SGHRS and CDR2 YFSETQ. The rearrangement uses TRBV5-1 and TRBJ2-3, with 8 bases identical to TRBD1. Sequenced material: PBMCs, mostly from graft donor cells, taken 360 days after TCRalphabeta/CD19-depleted stem cell transplant. The clonotype comes from a boy in the first two years of life who had a stem cell transplant for SCID, so the T cells may come from the graft donor. The CDR3 nucleotides read TGCGCCAGCAGCTTCGAACCACAGGGACAGGCGCAGTATTTT. Encoded protein: CASSFEPQGQAQYF. Full variable domain (remainder filled in from reference TRBV5-1 and TRBJ2-3): KAGVTQTPRYLIKTRGQQVTLSCSPISGHRSVSWYQQTPGQGLQFLFEYFSETQRNKGNFPGRFSGRQFSNSRSEMNVSTLELGDSALYLCASSFEPQGQAQYFGPGTRLTVL.